Listed here are 14 T cell receptor beta chains from one sample, sequenced in a study of post-analysis software for immune sequencing data. No cognate antigen is known for these TCRs. Overall study findings and caveats: Elevated frequency relative to controls characterized roughly five TRBV segments in patients, TRBV5-6, TRBV5-1 and TRBV20-1 among them.

Each TCR beta cDNA library carried unique molecular identifiers. Each CDR3 protein is one row after TCRdb ran MiXCR on the PCR reads. The sample records hundreds of thousands of distinct CDR3 sequences, roughly 58% being singletons. Source material: blood. Receptors were obtained from a girl aged 10-17 years with multiple sclerosis.

The chain links TRBV2 to TRBJ1-2; D perhaps matches TRBD1 (5 bases). From germline, CDR1 is SNHLY and CDR2 FYNNEI. The germline V and J ends were trimmed by 5 bases and 8 bases, with 21 bases remaining between them. CDR3 length: 15 residues. The CDR3 coding sequence is TGTGCCAGCAGTACTGGTGCGGGGCAAGGTGAAGGCTACACCTTC. It specifies CASSTGAGQGEGYTF.

The rearrangement uses TRBV7-9 and TRBJ2-5, with TRBD1 identical over 8 bases. The V and J ends lost 5 bases and 4 bases, in that order; junction bases with no gene match: 12. Germline lookup yields CDR1 SEHNR and CDR2 FQNEAQ (reference sequence). This CDR3 is built from 16 residues. Here the CDR3 reads CASSIRGRGIGETQYF. In nucleotides, the CDR3 is TGTGCCAGCAGCATCAGGGGGCGCGGTATTGGAGAGACCCAGTACTTC.

This rearrangement joins TRBV10-3 to TRBJ2-5; no firm D call. The end of the DNA is better explained by TRBJ2-7, so the J call may be wrong. Germline lookup yields CDR1 ENHRY and CDR2 SYGVKD. This CDR3 contains 12 residues. CDR3 loop: CAISESIDEQYF. CDR3 DNA sequence: TGTGCCATCAGTGAGTCAATCGACGAGCAGTACTTC.

This chain joins TRBV7-2 and TRBJ1-2, with 8 nucleotides matching TRBD1. This CDR3 has 17 residues. Germline assignment: CDR1 SGHTA and CDR2 FQGNSA. Trimming cost V 7 bases and J 3 bases; bases outside gene matches: 16. The CDR3: CASTGTARGRVDYGYTF. As DNA, the CDR3 is TGTGCCAGCACTGGGACGGCCAGGGGGCGAGTAGACTATGGCTACACCTTC. Full variable domain (outside the CDR3, taken from reference TRBV7-2 and TRBJ1-2): GAGVSQSPSNKVTEKGKDVELRCDPISGHTALYWYRQSLGQGLEFLIYFQGNSAPDKSGLPSDRFSAERTGGSVSTLTIQRTQQEDSAVYLCASTGTARGRVDYGYTFGSGTRLTVV.

The rearrangement links TRBV3-1 to TRBJ2-7, with TRBD1 matching 12 bases. The CDR3 is 15 residues long. V lost 2 bases to trimming and J lost 6 bases; unmatched junction nucleotides: 5. Germline CDR1 is LGHDT and CDR2 is YNNKEL (reference sequence). The CDR3 coding sequence is TGTGCCAGCAGCCAACGGGACAGGGGGCCCTGCGAGCAGTACTTC. Translated, it gives CASSQRDRGPCEQYF.

The DNA of the CDR3 is TGTGCCAGCAGGCAAAGGAGTGAGACCCAGTACTTC. This translates into CASRQRSETQYF. This chain links TRBV12-3 or TRBV12-4 with TRBJ2-5; D is unresolved. V was clipped by 6 bases and J by 5 bases, with 10 bases between them. The CDR3 length is 12 residues.

This chain connects TRBV7-8 to TRBJ2-4; 8 bases are shared with TRBD2. The J call may be in error: the DNA end matches TRBJ2-5 better. CDR1 SGHVS and CDR2 FQNEAQ come from the germline V gene. This CDR3 spans 16 amino acids. CDR3 nucleotides: TGTGCCAGCAGCTTAGGCCTCGTAGCGGGACGGGAGACCCAGTACTTC. Its translation is CASSLGLVAGRETQYF.

The chain carries TRBV20-1 and TRBJ2-1, with 7 bases aligning to TRBD2. Unmatched junction bases numbered 11, after V lost 5 bases and J lost 4 bases. CDR3 length: 15 amino acids. CDR1 is DFQATT, CDR2 SNEGSKA, per germline (reference sequence). CDR3 nucleotides: TGCAGTGCTTCTACCGGGACTACCCTATACAATGAGCAGTTCTTC. Protein product: CSASTGTTLYNEQFF.

The rearrangement uses TRBV29-1 and TRBJ2-5; 8 nucleotides agree with TRBD2. Matching the DNA end better, TRBJ2-7 makes the J call doubtful. The CDR3 loop spans 14 amino acids. Germline V gives CDR1 SQVTM, CDR2 ANQGSEA. For the CDR3, the DNA is TGCAGCGTTGTCCGCGGGGGGCCGGAGACCGAGCAGTACTTC. Encoded protein: CSVVRGGPETEQYF.

This clonotype was counted a few times. Written as DNA, the CDR3 is TGTGCCACGGAAGAAAAGGGGGTAGCGGGGAACGAGCAGTACTTC. It yields the protein CATEEKGVAGNEQYF. This rearrangement joins TRBV6-5 to TRBJ2-7, with 8 bases that match TRBD2. The length of the CDR3 is 15 residues. The germline V gene has CDR1 MNHEY and CDR2 SVGAGI. Unmatched junction bases numbered 16, after V lost 10 bases and J lost 5 bases.

The chain links TRBV3-1 to TRBJ2-7; 8 nucleotides align to TRBD2. The CDR3 is 15 amino acids. After removal of 4 bases from V and 0 bases from J, the junction contained 5 bases not matched to a gene. Germline V lookup: CDR1 LGHDT, CDR2 YNNKEL (reference sequence). CDR3 region: CASSPIAGSSYEQYF. DNA of the CDR3: TGTGCCAGCAGCCCGATAGCGGGGAGCTCCTACGAGCAGTACTTC.

This clonotype was counted ten times or more. This sequence joins TRBV5-6 and TRBJ2-7; D is ambiguous. This CDR3 is 13 amino acids long. V lost 4 bases and J lost 0, with 8 bases in between. CDR1 is SGHDT, CDR2 YYEEEE, per germline. CDR3 region: CASSLKRSYEQYF. The CDR3 coding sequence is TGTGCCAGCAGCCTCAAACGCTCCTACGAGCAGTACTTC.

This clonotype was seen a handful of times. The J gene is TRBJ2-6, the V gene TRBV6-5; 7 bases fit TRBD1. This CDR3 is built from 15 residues. The germline V gene has CDR1 MNHEY and CDR2 SVGAGI. V shed 6 bases and J 4 bases; nucleotides not matched to a gene: 6. This CDR3 reads CASSHTGVGANVLTF. As DNA, the CDR3 is TGTGCCAGCAGCCATACAGGGGTAGGGGCCAACGTCCTGACTTTC.

This clonotype has just a few counts. V gene TRBV4-1 combines with J gene TRBJ1-5, with TRBD1 matching 11 bases. Per the germline V gene, CDR1 is MGHRA and CDR2 is YSYEKL. The V gene end was trimmed by 4 bases and the J gene end by 5 bases; junction bases not matched to a gene: 4. The CDR3 is made up of 15 amino acids. The CDR3 bases are TGCGCCAGCAGCCCACGGACAGGGGGCTATCAGCCCCAGCATTTT. Its protein product is CASSPRTGGYQPQHF.